The 10 T cell receptor beta chains presented below share a single source sample, sequenced in a study of cytomegalovirus exposure and HLA in healthy donors. The PCR made use of 60 Vbeta and 13 Jbeta primers. The table came from immunoSEQ multiplex PCR; TCRdb's copy has only in-frame clones and leaves some out. The sample includes a few hundred thousand clones, about 90% of them seen just once. The sample consisted of PBMCs. All receptors derive from a girl aged 2 to 10 in good health and CMV-seronegative.

As to this clone: The junction departs from the called germline gene at one end, perhaps through a read error. The chain uses TRBV7-9 and TRBJ1-1; D remains ambiguous. The length of the CDR3 is 15 residues. Germline CDR1 reads SEHNR; CDR2 reads FQNEAQ (reference sequence). The CDR3 bases are TGTTCCAGCAGCTTAGCCGGTGGTTCGAGTACTGAAGCTTTCTTT. Encoded protein: CSSSLAGGSSTEAFF.

This rearrangement joins TRBV19 to TRBJ1-5; D is possibly TRBD1 (5 bases). Trimming pared 5 bases from V and 6 bases from J, leaving 17 bases between. The CDR3 sequence is 15 residues long. Germline CDR1 is LNHDA and CDR2 is SQIVND (reference sequence). The CDR3 nucleotides are TGTGCCAGTAGTCAGGGCACTGGTGGATTTCAGCCCCAGCATTTT. This translates into CASSQGTGGFQPQHF.

Here the CDR3 reads CASSPEGRDYGYTF. CDR3 DNA: TGCGCCAGCAGCCCGGAGGGACGGGACTATGGCTACACCTTC. The chain employs TRBV5-1 and TRBJ1-2; a weak D match, TRBD1 (5 bases). Germline loops: CDR1 SGHRS, CDR2 YFSETQ. The V end was cut by 4 bases, the J end by 3 bases, with 13 bases between. The CDR3 contains 14 residues.

As concerns this clone: Other DNA sequences of this sample code for an identical CDR3. The chain joins TRBV5-4 to TRBJ1-5, with TRBD1 identical over 7 bases. Looked up from germline, CDR1 is SGHNT and CDR2 is YYREEE (reference sequence). Trimming took 1 base from V and 2 from J; bases not matched to a gene: 3. There are 15 residues in the CDR3. The CDR3 sequence: CASSLQGVGNQPQHF. In DNA form, the CDR3 reads TGTGCCAGCAGCTTGCAGGGGGTCGGCAATCAGCCCCAGCATTTT.

This clone was seen just once. The V gene is TRBV6-6, the J gene TRBJ1-2, with D possibly TRBD1 on 5 matching bases. V lost 6 bases and J 8 bases, leaving 22 bases between the germline ends. Germline CDR1 and CDR2: MNHNY and SVGAGI (reference sequence). CDR3 length: 15 residues. The CDR3, as DNA: TGTGCCAGCAGCCGACCGTCGGGGGGTAGAAGCGGCTACACCTTC. This gives the protein CASSRPSGGRSGYTF.

The chain links TRBV5-6 to TRBJ2-7; TRBD1 agrees at 9 bases. Germline lookup yields CDR1 SGHDT and CDR2 YYEEEE. V lost 4 bases, J lost 3 bases, and 5 bases stayed unmatched. This CDR3 region has 14 residues. CDR3 nucleotides: TGTGCCAGCAGCCAGCCGACAGGGGGCTACGAGCAGTACTTC. It yields the protein CASSQPTGGYEQYF.

The chain has TRBV4-2 and TRBJ2-7; possibly TRBD2 for D (5 bases). CDR3 length: 14 amino acids. The germline V gene encodes CDR1 LGHNA and CDR2 YNFKEQ. Trimming removed 0 bases from V and 3 bases from J, with 9 bases in between. CDR3 sequence reads: CASSQESGIYEQYF. DNA of the CDR3: TGTGCCAGCAGCCAAGAATCGGGAATCTACGAGCAGTACTTC.

This clone was seen once. This chain connects TRBV5-1 to TRBJ2-1; 11 nucleotides line up with TRBD2. After removal of 2 bases from V and 5 bases from J, the junction contained 3 bases not matched to a gene. The CDR3 loop spans 15 amino acids. Germline values: CDR1 SGHRS, CDR2 YFSETQ. In DNA form, the CDR3 reads TGCGCCAGCAGCTTCGGTAGCGGGAGGGACAATGAGCAGTTCTTC. Its translation: CASSFGSGRDNEQFF.

This chain uses TRBV20-1 with TRBJ2-5, with D hard to call. V was trimmed by 3 bases and J by 2 bases, leaving 4 bases between them. The CDR3 consists of 11 residues. Germline CDR1 DFQATT, CDR2 SNEGSKA (reference sequence). CDR3 loop: CSASIQETQYF. The CDR3 coding sequence is TGCAGTGCTAGTATACAAGAGACCCAGTACTTC.

V usage is TRBV19 and J usage is TRBJ1-1; TRBD1 might be the D (5 bases). V dropped 5 bases and J dropped 0 bases, with 16 bases sitting between them. The CDR3 runs to 16 residues. Germline CDR1 is LNHDA and CDR2 is SQIVND (reference sequence). CDR3 bases: TGTGCCAGTAGTGCCCGGGGGGTCGGGGTGAACACTGAAGCTTTCTTT. It specifies CASSARGVGVNTEAFF.